What follows are 4 T cell receptor beta chains derived from one specimen sequenced in a study of blood T cell repertoires in COVID-19. Clones were sequenced by immunoSEQ multiplex PCR, and TCRdb holds only the in-frame ones, with some missing. The sample has tens of thousands of clones, more than 70% seen once; the top ten hold roughly 2.1%. Sequenced: peripheral blood. These receptors were collected from a man aged 45-65 years with acute or convalescent COVID-19.

The CDR3: CASSTLGGSLYEQYF. The CDR3 DNA follows: TGTGCCAGCAGCACCCTCGGCGGGAGTTTATACGAGCAGTACTTC. This chain uses TRBV7-8 with TRBJ2-7, with 7 bases fitting TRBD2. Per the germline V gene, CDR1 is SGHVS and CDR2 is FQNEAQ. V lost 5 bases to trimming and J lost 4 bases; unmatched junction nucleotides: 11. CDR3 size: 15 residues.

The chain links TRBV7-8 to TRBJ1-2, with D uncertain. Between the trimmed V and J ends, which lost 4 bases and 2 bases, there was a span of 14 bases. This CDR3 comprises 15 residues. Germline V gene sequence: CDR1 SGHVS, CDR2 FQNEAQ. Here the CDR3 reads CASSSYPGSNYGYTF. The CDR3 nucleotides are TGTGCCAGCAGCTCCTACCCGGGGTCCAACTATGGCTACACCTTC.

This chain uses TRBV7-9 with TRBJ1-3; a weak D match, TRBD1 (5 bases). V lost 4 bases to trimming and J lost 4 bases, with 17 bases between them. The CDR3 is 16 residues long. CDR1 and CDR2 (germline): SEHNR, FQNEAQ (reference sequence). The CDR3: CASSSRERDSGNTIYF. CDR3 nucleotides: TGTGCCAGCAGCTCCCGGGAGAGGGACTCGGGAAACACCATATATTTT.

In DNA, the CDR3 is TGTGCCAGCAGCTCGGGCCTAACCCCTGGGAGTGAAAAACTGTTTTTT. Translating it yields CASSSGLTPGSEKLFF. The chain combines TRBV7-9 with TRBJ1-4; D not certain. The V gene's germline CDR1 is SEHNR and CDR2 FQNEAQ (reference sequence). V was cut by 4 bases and J by 7 bases, with 19 bases left in between. The CDR3 has 16 amino acids.